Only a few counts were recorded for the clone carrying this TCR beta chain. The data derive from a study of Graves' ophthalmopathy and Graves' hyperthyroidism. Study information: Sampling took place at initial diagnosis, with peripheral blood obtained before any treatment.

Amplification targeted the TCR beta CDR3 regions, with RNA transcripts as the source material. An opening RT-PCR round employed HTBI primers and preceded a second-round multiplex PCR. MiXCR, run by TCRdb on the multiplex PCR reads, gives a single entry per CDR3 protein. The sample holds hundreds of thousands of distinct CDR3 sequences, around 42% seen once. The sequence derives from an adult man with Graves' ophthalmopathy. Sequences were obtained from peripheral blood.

The chain's CDR3 is CSAIVGGRNQPQHF. In DNA, the CDR3 is TGCAGTGCTATCGTAGGAGGGCGCAATCAGCCCCAGCATTTT. V is TRBV20-1 and J is TRBJ1-5; no reliable D call. Looked up from germline, CDR1 is DFQATT and CDR2 is SNEGSKA (reference sequence). This CDR3 region has 14 residues. Trimming stripped 4 bases from V and 2 bases from J, with 12 bases between.